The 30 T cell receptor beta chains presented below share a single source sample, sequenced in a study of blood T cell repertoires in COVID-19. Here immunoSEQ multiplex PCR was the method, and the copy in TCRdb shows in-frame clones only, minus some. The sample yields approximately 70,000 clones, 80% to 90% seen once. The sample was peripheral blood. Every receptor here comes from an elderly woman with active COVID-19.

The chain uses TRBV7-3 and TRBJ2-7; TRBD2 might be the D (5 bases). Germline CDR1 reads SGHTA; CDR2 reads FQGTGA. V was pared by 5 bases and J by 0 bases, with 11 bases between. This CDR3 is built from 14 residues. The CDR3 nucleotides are TGTGCCAGCAGCCCTACTAGGAGCTCCTACGAGCAGTACTTC. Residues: CASSPTRSSYEQYF. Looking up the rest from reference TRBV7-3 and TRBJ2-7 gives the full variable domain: GAGVSQTPSNKVTEKGKYVELRCDPISGHTALYWYRQSLGQGPEFLIYFQGTGAADDSGLPNDRFFAVRPEGSVSTLKIQRTERGDSAVYLCASSPTRSSYEQYFGPGTRLTVT.

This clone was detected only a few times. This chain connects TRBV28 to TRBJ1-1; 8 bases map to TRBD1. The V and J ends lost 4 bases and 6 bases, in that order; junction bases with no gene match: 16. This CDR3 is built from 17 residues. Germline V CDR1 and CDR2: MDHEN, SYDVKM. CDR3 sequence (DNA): TGTGCCAGCAGTTCCACAATCGGACAGGGCAGAGCCGCTGAAGCTTTCTTT. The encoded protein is CASSSTIGQGRAAEAFF.

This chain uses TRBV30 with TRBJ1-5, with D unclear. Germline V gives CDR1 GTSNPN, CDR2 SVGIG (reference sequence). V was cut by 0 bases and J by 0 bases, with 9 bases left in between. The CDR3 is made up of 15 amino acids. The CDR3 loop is CAWSVRGYSNQPQHF. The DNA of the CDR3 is TGTGCCTGGAGTGTACGCGGTTATAGCAATCAGCCCCAGCATTTT.

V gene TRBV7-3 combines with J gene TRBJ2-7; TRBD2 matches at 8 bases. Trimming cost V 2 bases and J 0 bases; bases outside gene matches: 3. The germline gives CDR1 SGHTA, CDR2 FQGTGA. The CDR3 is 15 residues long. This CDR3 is CASSLWSGGSYEQYF. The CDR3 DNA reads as TGTGCCAGCAGCTTATGGAGCGGGGGCTCCTACGAGCAGTACTTC.

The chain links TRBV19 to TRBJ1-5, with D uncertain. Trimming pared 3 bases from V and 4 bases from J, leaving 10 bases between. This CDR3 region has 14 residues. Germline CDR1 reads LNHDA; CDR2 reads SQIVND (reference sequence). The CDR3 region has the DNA TGTGCCAGTAGTATGGTGGAGGTGAATCAGCCCCAGCATTTT. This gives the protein CASSMVEVNQPQHF. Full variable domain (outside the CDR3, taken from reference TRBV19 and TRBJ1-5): DGGITQSPKYLFRKEGQNVTLSCEQNLNHDAMYWYRQDPGQGLRLIYYSQIVNDFQKGDIAEGYSVSREKKESFPLTVTSAQKNPTAFYLCASSMVEVNQPQHFGDGTRLSIL.

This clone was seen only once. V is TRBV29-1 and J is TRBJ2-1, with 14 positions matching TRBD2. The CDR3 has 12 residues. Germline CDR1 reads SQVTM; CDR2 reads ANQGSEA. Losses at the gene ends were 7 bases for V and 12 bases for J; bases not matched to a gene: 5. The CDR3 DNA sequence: TGCAGCGAGGGACTAGCGGGAGCGTCGCAGTTCTTC. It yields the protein CSEGLAGASQFF.

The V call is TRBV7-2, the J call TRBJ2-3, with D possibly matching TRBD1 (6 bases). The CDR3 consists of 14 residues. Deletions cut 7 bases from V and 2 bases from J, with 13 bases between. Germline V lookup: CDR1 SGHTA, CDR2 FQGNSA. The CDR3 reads CASTMGHFTDTQYF. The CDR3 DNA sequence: TGTGCCAGCACTATGGGACATTTCACAGATACGCAGTATTTT.

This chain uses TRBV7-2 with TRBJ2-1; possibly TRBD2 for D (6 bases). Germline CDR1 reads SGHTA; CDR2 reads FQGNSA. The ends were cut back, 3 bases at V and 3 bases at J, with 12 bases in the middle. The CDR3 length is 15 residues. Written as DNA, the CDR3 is TGTGCCAGCAGCTTCGGGCCCGGGGGCTACAATGAGCAGTTCTTC. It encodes CASSFGPGGYNEQFF. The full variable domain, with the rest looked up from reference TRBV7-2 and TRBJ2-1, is GAGVSQSPSNKVTEKGKDVELRCDPISGHTALYWYRQSLGQGLEFLIYFQGNSAPDKSGLPSDRFSAERTGGSVSTLTIQRTQQEDSAVYLCASSFGPGGYNEQFFGPGTRLTVL.

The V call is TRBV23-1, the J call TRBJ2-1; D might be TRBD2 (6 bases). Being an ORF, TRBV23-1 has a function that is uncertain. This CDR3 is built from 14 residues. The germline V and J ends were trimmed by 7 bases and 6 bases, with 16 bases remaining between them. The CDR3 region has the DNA TGCGCCAGCACCAAATCCGCGGGACCCAATGAGCAGTTCTTC. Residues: CASTKSAGPNEQFF.

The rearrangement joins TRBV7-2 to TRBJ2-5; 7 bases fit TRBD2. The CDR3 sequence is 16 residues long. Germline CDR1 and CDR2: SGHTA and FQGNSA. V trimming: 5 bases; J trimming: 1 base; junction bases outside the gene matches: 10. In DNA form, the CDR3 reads TGTGCCAGCAGCCTACTAGGCGGGAGAGGCCAAGAGACCCAGTACTTC. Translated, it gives CASSLLGGRGQETQYF.

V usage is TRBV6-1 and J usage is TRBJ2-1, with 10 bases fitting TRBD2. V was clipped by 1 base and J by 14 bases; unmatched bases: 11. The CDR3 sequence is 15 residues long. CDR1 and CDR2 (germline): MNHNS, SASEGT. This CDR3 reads CASSEGGAGGDPEFF. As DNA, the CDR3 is TGTGCCAGCAGTGAAGGTGGAGCGGGAGGGGACCCGGAGTTCTTC.

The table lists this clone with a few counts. For the CDR3, the DNA is TGCGCCAGCAGCTTGGGTCCCCTAGTTAACACAGATACGCAGTATTTT. This codes for CASSLGPLVNTDTQYF. The rearrangement links TRBV5-1 to TRBJ2-3; no firm D call. In germline, CDR1 is SGHRS, CDR2 YFSETQ. V lost 0 bases to trimming and J lost 2 bases, with 13 bases between them. The CDR3 length is 16 residues.

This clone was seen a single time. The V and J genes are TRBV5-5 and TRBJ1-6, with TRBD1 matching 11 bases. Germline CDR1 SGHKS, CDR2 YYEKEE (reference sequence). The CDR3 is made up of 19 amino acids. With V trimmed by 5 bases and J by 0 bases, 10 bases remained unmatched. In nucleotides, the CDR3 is TGTGCCAGCAGACGTCCATCAGGGACAGGGGGCTCCTATAATTCACCCCTCCACTTT. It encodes CASRRPSGTGGSYNSPLHF.

For the CDR3, the DNA is TGTGCCAGCAGCTTAGGGACTAGCGATACAGATACGCAGTATTTT. It translates to CASSLGTSDTDTQYF. This chain connects TRBV7-9 to TRBJ2-3; 9 positions match TRBD2. This CDR3 region has 15 residues. Per germline, CDR1 SEHNR and CDR2 FQNEAQ (reference sequence). After removal of 1 base from V and 3 bases from J, the junction contained 2 bases not matched to a gene. Filled out from reference TRBV7-9 and TRBJ2-3, the complete variable domain reads DTGVSQNPRHKITKRGQNVTFRCDPISEHNRLYWYRQTLGQGPEFLTYFQNEAQLEKSRLLSDRFSAERPKGSFSTLEIQRTEQGDSAMYLCASSLGTSDTDTQYFGPGTRLTVL.

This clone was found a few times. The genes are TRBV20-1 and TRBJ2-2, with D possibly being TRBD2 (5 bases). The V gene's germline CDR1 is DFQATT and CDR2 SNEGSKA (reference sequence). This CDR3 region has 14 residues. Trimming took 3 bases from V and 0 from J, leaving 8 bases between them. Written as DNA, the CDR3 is TGCAGTGCTAGTCCCGGGACGAACACCGGGGAGCTGTTTTTT. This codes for CSASPGTNTGELFF.

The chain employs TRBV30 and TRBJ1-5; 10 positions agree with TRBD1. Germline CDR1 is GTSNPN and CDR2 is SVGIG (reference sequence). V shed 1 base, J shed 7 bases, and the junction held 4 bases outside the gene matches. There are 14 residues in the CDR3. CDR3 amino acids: CAWSGLDRGQPQHF. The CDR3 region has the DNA TGTGCCTGGAGTGGACTGGACAGGGGGCAGCCCCAGCATTTT.

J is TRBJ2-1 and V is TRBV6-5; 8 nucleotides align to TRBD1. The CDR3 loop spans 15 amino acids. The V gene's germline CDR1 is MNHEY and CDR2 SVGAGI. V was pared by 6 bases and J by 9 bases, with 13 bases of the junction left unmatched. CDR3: CASRLTRTGRSEQFF. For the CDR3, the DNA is TGTGCCAGCAGGTTGACCCGGACAGGGAGGAGTGAGCAGTTCTTC.

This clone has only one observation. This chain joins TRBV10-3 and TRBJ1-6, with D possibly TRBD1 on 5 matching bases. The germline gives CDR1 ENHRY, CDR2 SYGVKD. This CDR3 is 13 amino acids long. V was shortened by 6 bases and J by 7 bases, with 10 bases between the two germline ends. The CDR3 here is CAISPGSNSPLHF. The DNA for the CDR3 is TGTGCCATCAGCCCAGGGTCAAATTCACCCCTCCACTTT.

The CDR3 DNA reads as TGTGCCAGCTCACCACTCGGCGGGAGGGCCGACGAGCAGTACTTC. Its protein is CASSPLGGRADEQYF. J is TRBJ2-7 and V is TRBV18; 9 nucleotides agree with TRBD2. V was pared by 1 base and J by 5 bases, with 6 bases of the junction left unmatched. Germline V lookup: CDR1 KGHSH, CDR2 LQKENI. The CDR3 loop spans 15 amino acids.

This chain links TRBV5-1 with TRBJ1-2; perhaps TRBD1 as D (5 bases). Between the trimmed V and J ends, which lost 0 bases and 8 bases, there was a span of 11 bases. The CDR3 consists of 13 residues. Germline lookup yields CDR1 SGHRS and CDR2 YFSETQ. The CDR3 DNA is TGCGCCAGCAGCTTGGGCGGGGCCGGGGGCTACACCTTC. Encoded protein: CASSLGGAGGYTF.

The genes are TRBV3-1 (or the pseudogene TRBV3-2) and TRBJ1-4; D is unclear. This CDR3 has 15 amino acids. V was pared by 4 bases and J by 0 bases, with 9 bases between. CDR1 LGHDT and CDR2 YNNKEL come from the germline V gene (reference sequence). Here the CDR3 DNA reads TGTGCCAGCAGCCTTTACTCCTCAACTAATGAAAAACTGTTTTTT. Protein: CASSLYSSTNEKLFF.

Here the CDR3 reads CASSGISQGLGTGELFF. The CDR3 DNA reads as TGCGCCAGCAGTGGGATATCACAGGGATTGGGCACCGGGGAGCTGTTTTTT. The chain has TRBV10-1 and TRBJ2-2, with D tentatively TRBD1 (6 bases). V was trimmed by 4 bases and J by 4 bases, leaving 19 bases between them. Germline V gene data show CDR1 as WNHNN and CDR2 as SYGVQD (reference sequence). This CDR3 is 17 amino acids long.

The CDR3 region has the DNA TGTGCCAGCAGCCAATACTATTCCGGGGGAGGCGGGAACATTCAGTACTTC. Translation: CASSQYYSGGGGNIQYF. V usage is TRBV3-1 (or the pseudogene TRBV3-2) and J usage is TRBJ2-4, with TRBD2 as a possible D gene (6 bases). CDR3 length equals 17 residues. The germline V and J ends were trimmed by 2 bases and 7 bases, with 21 bases remaining between them. Germline loops: CDR1 LGHDT, CDR2 YNNKEL (reference sequence).

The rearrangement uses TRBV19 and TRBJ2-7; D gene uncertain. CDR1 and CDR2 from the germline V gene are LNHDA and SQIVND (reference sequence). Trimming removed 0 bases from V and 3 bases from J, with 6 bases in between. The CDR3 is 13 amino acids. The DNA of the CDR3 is TGTGCCAGTAGTATAGATTCCAACTACGAGCAGTACTTC. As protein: CASSIDSNYEQYF.

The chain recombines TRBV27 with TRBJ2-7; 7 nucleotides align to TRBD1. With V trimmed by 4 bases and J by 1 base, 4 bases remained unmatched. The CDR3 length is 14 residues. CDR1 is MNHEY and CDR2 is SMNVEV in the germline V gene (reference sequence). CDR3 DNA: TGTGCCAGCAGTTGGCAGGGGGATTCCTACGAGCAGTACTTC. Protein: CASSWQGDSYEQYF.

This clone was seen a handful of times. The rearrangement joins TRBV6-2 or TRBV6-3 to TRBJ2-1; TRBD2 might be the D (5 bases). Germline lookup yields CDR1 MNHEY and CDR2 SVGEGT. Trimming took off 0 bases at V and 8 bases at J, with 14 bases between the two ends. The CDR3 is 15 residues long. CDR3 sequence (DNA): TGTGCCAGCAGTTACTCGACGACTACCCAGGATGAGCAGTTCTTC. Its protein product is CASSYSTTTQDEQFF.

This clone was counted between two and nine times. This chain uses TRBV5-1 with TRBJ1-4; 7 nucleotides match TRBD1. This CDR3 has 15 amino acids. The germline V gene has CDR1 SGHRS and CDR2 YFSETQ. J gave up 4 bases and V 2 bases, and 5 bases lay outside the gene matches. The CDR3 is CASSLGQAINEKLFF. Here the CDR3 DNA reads TGCGCCAGCAGCTTAGGACAGGCGATTAATGAAAAACTGTTTTTT.

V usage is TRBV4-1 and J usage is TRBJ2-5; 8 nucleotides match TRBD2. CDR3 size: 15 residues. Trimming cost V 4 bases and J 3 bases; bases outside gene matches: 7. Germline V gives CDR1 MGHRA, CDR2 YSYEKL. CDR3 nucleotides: TGCGCCAGCAGCCTGGGACTAGTTGCCAAAGAGACCCAGTACTTC. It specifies CASSLGLVAKETQYF.

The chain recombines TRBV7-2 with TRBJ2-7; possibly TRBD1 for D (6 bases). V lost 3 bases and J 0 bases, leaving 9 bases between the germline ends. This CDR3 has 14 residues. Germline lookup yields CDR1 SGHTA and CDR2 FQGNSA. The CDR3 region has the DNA TGTGCCAGCAGCTTTTACAGGGTCTCCTACGAGCAGTACTTC. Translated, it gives CASSFYRVSYEQYF.

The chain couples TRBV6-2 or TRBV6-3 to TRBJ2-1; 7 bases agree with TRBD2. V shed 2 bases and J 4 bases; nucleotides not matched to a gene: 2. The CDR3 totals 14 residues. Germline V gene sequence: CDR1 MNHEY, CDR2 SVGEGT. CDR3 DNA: TGTGCCAGCAGTTACCAGCGGGGATACAATGAGCAGTTCTTC. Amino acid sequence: CASSYQRGYNEQFF.